The clone carrying this T cell receptor (beta chain) has a count of ten or more. This sample is part of a study of Graves' ophthalmopathy and Graves' hyperthyroidism. Germline V gene lookup returns CDR1 DFQATT and CDR2 SNEGSKA (reference sequence). The CDR3 consists of 12 residues. Trimming took off 3 bases at V and 5 bases at J, with 8 bases between the two ends. Presentation of ophthalmopathy in the donors involved moderate-to-severe activity, CAS ≥3, NOSPECS ≥4 and a duration under 3 months. Beta-chain TCR CDR3 regions were amplified from RNA transcripts. RT-PCR in the first round used HTBI primers; a second-round multiplex PCR followed. TCRdb analysed the multiplex PCR reads with MiXCR anew, one entry per CDR3 protein. The table shows 600,000 to 700,000 distinct CDR3 sequences, with about 41% occurring only once.

The V call is TRBV20-1, the J call TRBJ1-5; D gene unclear. The sequence was collected from an adult man with Graves' ophthalmopathy. The sample consisted of peripheral blood. The CDR3 nucleotides are TGCAGTGCTAGCAGAAGGGATCAGCCCCAGCATTTT. It codes for CSASRRDQPQHF.